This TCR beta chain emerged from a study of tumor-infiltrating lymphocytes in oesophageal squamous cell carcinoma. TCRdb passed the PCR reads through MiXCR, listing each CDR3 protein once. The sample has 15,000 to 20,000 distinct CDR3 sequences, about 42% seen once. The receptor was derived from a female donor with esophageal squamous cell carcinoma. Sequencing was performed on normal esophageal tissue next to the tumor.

The CDR3 DNA reads TGTGCCTGGAGTAAGGGGACAGCCCTCTACGAGCAGTACTTC. Translation gives CAWSKGTALYEQYF. J is TRBJ2-5 and V is TRBV30, with 7 bases matching TRBD1. The J call is doubtful: the DNA matches TRBJ2-7 better. Germline-derived CDR1 and CDR2 are GTSNPN and SVGIG (reference sequence). This CDR3 spans 14 amino acids.